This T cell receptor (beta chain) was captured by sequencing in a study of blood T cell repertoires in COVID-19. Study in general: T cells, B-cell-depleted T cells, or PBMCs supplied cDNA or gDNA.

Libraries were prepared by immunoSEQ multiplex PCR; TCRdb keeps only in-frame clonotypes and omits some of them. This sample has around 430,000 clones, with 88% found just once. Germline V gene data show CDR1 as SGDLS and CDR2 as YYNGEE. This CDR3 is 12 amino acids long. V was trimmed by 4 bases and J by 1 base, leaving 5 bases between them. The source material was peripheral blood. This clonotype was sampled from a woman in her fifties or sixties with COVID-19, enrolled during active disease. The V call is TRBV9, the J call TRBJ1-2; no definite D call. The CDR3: CASSIYNYGYTF. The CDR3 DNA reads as TGTGCCAGCAGCATATATAACTATGGCTACACCTTC.